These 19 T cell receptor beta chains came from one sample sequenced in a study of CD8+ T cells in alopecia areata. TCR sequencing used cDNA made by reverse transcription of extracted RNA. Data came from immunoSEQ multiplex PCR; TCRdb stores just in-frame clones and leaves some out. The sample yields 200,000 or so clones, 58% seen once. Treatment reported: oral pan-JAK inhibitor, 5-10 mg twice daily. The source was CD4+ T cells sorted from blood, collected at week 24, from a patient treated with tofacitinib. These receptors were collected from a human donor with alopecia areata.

The CDR3 DNA follows: TGCAGCGCCTGGCGGGAGGACGCCAACGAGCAGTACTTC. It is translated as CSAWREDANEQYF. The V and J genes are TRBV29-1 and TRBJ2-7; 8 bases map to TRBD2. The germline CDR1 and CDR2 sequences are SQVTM and ANQGSEA. V lost 7 bases and J lost 5; bases outside the gene matches: 10. CDR3 length equals 13 residues.

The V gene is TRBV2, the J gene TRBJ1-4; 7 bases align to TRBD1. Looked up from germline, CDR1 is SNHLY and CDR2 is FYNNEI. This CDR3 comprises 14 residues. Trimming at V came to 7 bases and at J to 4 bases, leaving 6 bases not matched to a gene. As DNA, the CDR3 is TGTGCCAGCAAGACCGGGACAGATAATGAAAAACTGTTTTTT. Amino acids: CASKTGTDNEKLFF.

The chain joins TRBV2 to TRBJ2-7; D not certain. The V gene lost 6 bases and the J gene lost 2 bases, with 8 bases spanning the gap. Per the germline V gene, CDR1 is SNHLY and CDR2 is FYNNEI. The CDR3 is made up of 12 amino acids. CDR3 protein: CASSPSTYEQYF. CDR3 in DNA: TGTGCCAGCAGCCCCTCAACCTACGAGCAGTACTTC.

The CDR3 nucleotides are TGTGCCAGCAGTTCGGGCGCCTACGAGCAGTACTTC. Translating gives CASSSGAYEQYF. The chain carries TRBV28 and TRBJ2-7; no reliable D call. There are 12 residues in the CDR3. V was clipped by 4 bases and J by 2 bases, with 6 bases between them. The V gene's germline CDR1 is MDHEN and CDR2 SYDVKM.

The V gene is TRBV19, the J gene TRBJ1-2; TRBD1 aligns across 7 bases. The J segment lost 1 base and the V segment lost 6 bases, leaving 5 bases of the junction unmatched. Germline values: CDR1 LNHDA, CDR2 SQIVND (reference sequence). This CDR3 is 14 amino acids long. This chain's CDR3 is CASRRDSVNYGYTF. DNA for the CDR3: TGTGCCAGTAGGCGGGACAGCGTTAACTATGGCTACACCTTC.

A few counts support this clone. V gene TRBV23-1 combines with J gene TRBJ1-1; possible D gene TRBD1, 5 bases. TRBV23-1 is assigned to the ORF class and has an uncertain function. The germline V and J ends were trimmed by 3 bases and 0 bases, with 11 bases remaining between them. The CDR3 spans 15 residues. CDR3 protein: CASSQRGTLNTEAFF. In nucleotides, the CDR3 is TGCGCCAGCAGTCAGAGGGGAACCCTGAACACTGAAGCTTTCTTT.

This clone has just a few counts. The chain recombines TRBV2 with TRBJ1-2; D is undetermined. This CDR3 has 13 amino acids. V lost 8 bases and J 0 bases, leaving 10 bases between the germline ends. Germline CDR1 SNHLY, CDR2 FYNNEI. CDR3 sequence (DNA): TGTGCCAGCTCGGTGGTAGCTAACTATGGCTACACCTTC. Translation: CASSVVANYGYTF.

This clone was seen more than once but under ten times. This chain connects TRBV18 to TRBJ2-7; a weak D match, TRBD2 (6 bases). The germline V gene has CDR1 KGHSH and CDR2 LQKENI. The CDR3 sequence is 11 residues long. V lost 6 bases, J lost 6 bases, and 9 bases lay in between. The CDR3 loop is CASSEEGEQYF. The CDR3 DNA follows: TGTGCCAGCTCGGAGGAGGGCGAGCAGTACTTC.

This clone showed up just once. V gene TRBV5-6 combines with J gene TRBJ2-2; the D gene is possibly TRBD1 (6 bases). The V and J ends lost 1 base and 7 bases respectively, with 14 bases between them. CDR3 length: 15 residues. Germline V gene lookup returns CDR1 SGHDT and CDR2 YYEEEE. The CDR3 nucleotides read TGTGCCAGCAGCTTGACTTCAGGGGTAAACGGGGAGCTGTTTTTT. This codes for CASSLTSGVNGELFF.

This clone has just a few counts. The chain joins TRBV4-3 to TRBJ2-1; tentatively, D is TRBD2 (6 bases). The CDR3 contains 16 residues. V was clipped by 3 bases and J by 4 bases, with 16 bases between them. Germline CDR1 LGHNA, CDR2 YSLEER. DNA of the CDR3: TGCGCCAGCAGCCACCAACGGGGGTTGGGATACAATGAGCAGTTCTTC. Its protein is CASSHQRGLGYNEQFF.

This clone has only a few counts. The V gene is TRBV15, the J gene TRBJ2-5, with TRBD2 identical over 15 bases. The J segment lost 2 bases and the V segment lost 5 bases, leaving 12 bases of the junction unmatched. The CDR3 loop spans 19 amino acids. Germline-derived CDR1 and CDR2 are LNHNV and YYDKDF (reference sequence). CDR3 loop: CATSDITGTSGGLQETQYF. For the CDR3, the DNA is TGTGCCACCAGCGATATTACCGGGACTAGCGGGGGGCTGCAAGAGACCCAGTACTTC.

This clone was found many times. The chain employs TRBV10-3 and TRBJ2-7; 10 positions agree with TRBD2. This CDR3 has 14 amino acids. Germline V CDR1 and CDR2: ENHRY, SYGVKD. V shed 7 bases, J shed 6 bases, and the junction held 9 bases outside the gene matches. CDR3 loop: CAIKLAGGDGEQYF. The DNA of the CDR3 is TGTGCCATCAAATTAGCGGGAGGTGACGGCGAGCAGTACTTC.

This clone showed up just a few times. CDR3 bases: TGTGCCAGCAGTGAATCACGGCTTGGCACAGATACGCAGTATTTT. Its translation is CASSESRLGTDTQYF. The chain carries TRBV25-1 and TRBJ2-3; D unclear. This CDR3 region has 15 residues. The germline CDR1 and CDR2 sequences are MGHDK and SYGVNS. The V and J ends lost 1 base and 1 base respectively, with 9 bases between them.

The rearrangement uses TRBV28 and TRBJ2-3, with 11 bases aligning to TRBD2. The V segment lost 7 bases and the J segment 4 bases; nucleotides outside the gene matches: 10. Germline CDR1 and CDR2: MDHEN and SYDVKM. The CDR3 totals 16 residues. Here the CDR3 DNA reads TGTGCCAGCACCCTAATAGCGGGGGGGGACCCAGATACGCAGTATTTT. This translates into CASTLIAGGDPDTQYF.

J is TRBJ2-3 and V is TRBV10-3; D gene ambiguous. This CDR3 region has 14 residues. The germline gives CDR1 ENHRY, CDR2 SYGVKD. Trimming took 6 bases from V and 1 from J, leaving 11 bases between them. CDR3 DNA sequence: TGTGCCATCAGAGCCGGAGACGGCACAGATACGCAGTATTTT. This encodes CAIRAGDGTDTQYF.

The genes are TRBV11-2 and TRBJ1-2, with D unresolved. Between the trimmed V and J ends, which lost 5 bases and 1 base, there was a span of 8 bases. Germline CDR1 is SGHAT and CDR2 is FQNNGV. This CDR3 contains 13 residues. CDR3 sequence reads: CASSLDLNYGYTF. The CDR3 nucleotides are TGTGCCAGCAGCCTTGATCTTAACTATGGCTACACCTTC.

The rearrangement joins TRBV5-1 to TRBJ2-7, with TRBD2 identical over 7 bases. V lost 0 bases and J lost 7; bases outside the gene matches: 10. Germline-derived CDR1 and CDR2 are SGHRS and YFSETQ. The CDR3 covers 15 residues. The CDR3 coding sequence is TGCGCCAGCAGCTTGGTTGCGGGAGCCTCGAGGGAGCAGTACTTC. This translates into CASSLVAGASREQYF.

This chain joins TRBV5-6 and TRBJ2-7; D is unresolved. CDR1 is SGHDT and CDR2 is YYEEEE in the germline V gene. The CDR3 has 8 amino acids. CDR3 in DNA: TGTGCCAGCAGCCACCCGGAGGTC. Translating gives CASSHPEV.

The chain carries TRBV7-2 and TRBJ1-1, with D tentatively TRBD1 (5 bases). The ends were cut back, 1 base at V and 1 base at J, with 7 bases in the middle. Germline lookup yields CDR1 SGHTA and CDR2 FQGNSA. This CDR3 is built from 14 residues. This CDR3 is CASSLVGTNTEAFF. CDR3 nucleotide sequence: TGTGCCAGCAGCTTAGTCGGGACGAACACTGAAGCTTTCTTT.